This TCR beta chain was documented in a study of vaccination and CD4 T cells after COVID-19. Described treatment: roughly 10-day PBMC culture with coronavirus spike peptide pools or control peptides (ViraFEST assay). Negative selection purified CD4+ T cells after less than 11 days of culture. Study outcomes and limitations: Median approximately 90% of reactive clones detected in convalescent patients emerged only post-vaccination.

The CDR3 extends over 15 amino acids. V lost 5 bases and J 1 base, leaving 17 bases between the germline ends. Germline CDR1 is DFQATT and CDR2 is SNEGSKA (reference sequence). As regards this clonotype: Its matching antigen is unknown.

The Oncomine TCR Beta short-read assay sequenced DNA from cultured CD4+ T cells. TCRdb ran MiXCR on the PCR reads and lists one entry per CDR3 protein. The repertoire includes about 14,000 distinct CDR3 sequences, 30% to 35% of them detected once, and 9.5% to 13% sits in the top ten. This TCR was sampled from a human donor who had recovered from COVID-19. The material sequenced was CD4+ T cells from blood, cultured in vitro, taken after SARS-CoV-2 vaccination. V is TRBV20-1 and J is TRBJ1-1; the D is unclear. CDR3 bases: TGCAGTGCTGCGGACGTGACATTCGAGAACACTGAAGCTTTCTTT. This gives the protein CSAADVTFENTEAFF.